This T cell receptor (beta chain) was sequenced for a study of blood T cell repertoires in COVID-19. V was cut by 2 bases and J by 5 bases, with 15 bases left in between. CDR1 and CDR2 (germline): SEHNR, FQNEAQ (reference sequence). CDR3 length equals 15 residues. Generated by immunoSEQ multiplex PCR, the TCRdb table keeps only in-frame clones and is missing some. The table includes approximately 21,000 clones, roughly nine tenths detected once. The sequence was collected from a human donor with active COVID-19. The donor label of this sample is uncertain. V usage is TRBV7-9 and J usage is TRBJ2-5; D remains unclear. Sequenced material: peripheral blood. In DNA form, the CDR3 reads TGTGCCAGCAGCTTACAAGCGCAAGCCTGGGAGACCCAGTACTTC. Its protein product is CASSLQAQAWETQYF.